These T cell receptor beta chains were read from a single sample in a study of shared clonotypes between healthy human individuals. Repertoires were generated with immunoSEQ multiplex PCR, while TCRdb's copy carries only in-frame clones and drops some. The sample lists roughly 1 million clones, roughly 80% occurring once. Sequencing used memory CD4+ T cells sorted from blood. The receptor source for this set is a man between 18 and 35 years old in good health. The CDR3 runs from the conserved cysteine through the conserved F or W. The D gene is left open where the match is weak. Clone size is stated in some rows and not others, as once, few, many or a class when expanded.

>.|TRBV5-4|TRBD2|TRBJ2-3|16
CASSLRLAGGIDTQYF
TGTGCCAGCAGCCTCCGACTAGCGGGGGGGATAGATACGCAGTATTTT
>few|TRBV5-6|.|TRBJ2-1|15
CASSLALSSYNEQFF
TGTGCCAGCAGCTTGGCCCTCAGCTCCTACAATGAGCAGTTCTTC
>few|TRBV27|TRBD2|TRBJ2-3|11
CATERGGTQYF
TGTGCCACCGAGCGGGGCGGAACGCAGTATTTT
>.|TRBV7-2|.|TRBJ1-5|13
CASSLNQHQPQHF
TGTGCCAGCAGCTTAAACCAACATCAGCCCCAGCATTTT
>few|TRBV7-7|TRBD2|TRBJ2-3|14
CASSSSGSTDTQYF
TGTGCTAGCAGCTCTAGCGGATCCACAGATACGCAGTATTTT
>.|TRBV5-1|.|TRBJ2-3|14
CASRSGGLTDTQYF
TGCGCCAGCAGGTCCGGGGGCCTCACAGATACGCAGTATTTT
>few|TRBV5-1|.|TRBJ2-5|16
CASSLVASADQETQYF
TGCGCCAGCAGCTTGGTGGCTAGCGCAGACCAAGAGACCCAGTACTTC
>.|TRBV7-2|.|TRBJ2-3|16
CASSSQGRGSTDTQYF
TGTGCCAGCAGCTCCCAGGGGCGGGGAAGCACAGATACGCAGTATTTT
>.|TRBV27|TRBD1|TRBJ2-5|14
CASSLKGAWETQYF
TGTGCCAGCAGTTTAAAGGGGGCGTGGGAGACCCAGTACTTC
>.|TRBV6-1|.|TRBJ2-1|10
CASKREEQFF
TGTGCCAGCAAAAGGGAAGAGCAGTTCTTC
>.|TRBV15|.|TRBJ1-4|13
CATGVSPNEKLFF
TGTGCCACCGGGGTCAGCCCTAATGAAAAACTGTTTTTT
>.|TRBV9|.|TRBJ2-2|14
CASSASGAPGELFF
TGTGCCAGCAGCGCCTCGGGGGCGCCCGGGGAGCTGTTTTTT
>.|TRBV6-5|.|TRBJ2-3|11
CACGGTDTQYF
TGTGCCTGCGGGGGCACAGATACGCAGTATTTT